Listed below are T cell receptor beta chains from one sample, sequenced in a study of CD8+CD57+ T cells in acquired aplastic anemia. TCRdb fed the reads into MiXCR, producing one record per CDR3 protein. The sample yields under 500,000 distinct CDR3 sequences, approximately 33% seen once. The material sequenced was sorted CD4+, CD8+, or CD8+CD57+ T cells (not recorded which) from PBMCs. The receptor set was obtained from a human donor with aplastic anemia. Each CDR3 is given with its conserved first and last residue. A D gene is named only where the DNA matches it firmly. Clone size, where shown, is once, few, many, or a class for clones that have expanded.

>TRBV2|TRBD2|TRBJ2-3|-
TGTGCCAGCTTACGCCCGGGACTAGAGGTAGATACGCAGTATTTT
CASLRPGLEVDTQYF
>TRBV9|-|TRBJ2-7|-
TGTGCCAGCAGTTGGGAAACAGGCCACGGGCCTGACGAGCAGTACTTC
CASSWETGHGPDEQYF
>TRBV7-9|-|TRBJ2-3|-
TGTGCCAGCGGCTTAAACCATCAGGATACGCAGTATTTT
CASGLNHQDTQYF
>TRBV15|-|TRBJ1-6|many
TGTGCCACGCAGACAGGACGGAATTCACCCCTCCACTTT
CATQTGRNSPLHF
>TRBV2|-|TRBJ2-2|many
TGTGCCAGCAGGGAGGGGGCGAACACCGGGGAGCTGTTTTTT
CASREGANTGELFF
>TRBV15|-|TRBJ1-6|many
TGTGCCACCAGACGGGGGGCGGATTCACCCCTCCACTTT
CATRRGADSPLHF
>TRBV6-1|-|TRBJ1-2|-
TGTGCCAGCTCAGCTCCAGGGATGGCTAGTGAGGGCTACACCTTC
CASSAPGMASEGYTF
>TRBV9|TRBD2|TRBJ2-1|-
TGTGCCAGCTCACTCGGACTAGATCAAAATGAGCAGTTCTTC
CASSLGLDQNEQFF
>TRBV16|TRBD2|TRBJ2-7|few
TGTGCCAGCAGAAGGGGGAGCGGGAGAACCCCTTTCGTCGAGCAGTGCTTC
CASRRGSGRTPFVEQCF
>TRBV6-1|TRBD1|TRBJ1-2|-
TGTGCCAGCAGTGAAGTGGGACAGGGAAACTATGGCTACACCTTC
CASSEVGQGNYGYTF
>TRBV20-1|TRBD1|TRBJ1-5|many
TGCAGTGCTAAGGGACAGACTAATCAGCCCCAGCATTTT
CSAKGQTNQPQHF
>TRBV10-3|-|TRBJ2-1|few
TGTGCCATTTCAACAGGGCCGGAGCAGTTCTTC
CAISTGPEQFF
>TRBV2|-|TRBJ2-3|many
TGTGCCAGCGTTTGGGGGACAGATACGCAGTATTTT
CASVWGTDTQYF
>TRBV20-1|TRBD1|TRBJ2-7|many
TGCAGTGCCGAGGACAGGGTCAGCTCCTACGAGCAGTACTTC
CSAEDRVSSYEQYF
>TRBV7-3|-|TRBJ1-6|many
TGTGCCAGCAGCTTAAAAGGACACAGCCAGGACCTCCACTTT
CASSLKGHSQDLHF
>TRBV25-1|-|TRBJ2-2|many
TGTGCCAGCAGTGGGGTACAGGGATCCGGGGAGCTGTTTTTT
CASSGVQGSGELFF
>TRBV20-1|TRBD1|TRBJ1-2|-
TGCAGTTTGGTCAGGGGGCCGGGTGGCTACACCTTC
CSLVRGPGGYTF
>TRBV10-3|-|TRBJ2-5|many
TGTGCCATCAGTCGCGATTCGGGGCGCTTGATCAAGACCCAGTACTTC
CAISRDSGRLIKTQYF
>TRBV20-1|TRBD1|TRBJ2-7|-
TGCAGTGCTGACGGGACAGACTCCTACGAGCAGTACTTC
CSADGTDSYEQYF
>TRBV6-1|-|TRBJ1-5|-
TGTGCCAGCAGTTTACAGGGAGATGGCAATCAGCCCCAGCATTTT
CASSLQGDGNQPQHF
>TRBV7-2|-|TRBJ1-6|many
TGTGCCAGCAGCTTAACAGTAGGGTCACCCCTCCACTTT
CASSLTVGSPLHF
>TRBV2|TRBD1|TRBJ1-2|few
TGTGCCAGCAGTTACTACCGACAGGGGAGCTATGGCTACACCTTC
CASSYYRQGSYGYTF
>TRBV20-1|-|TRBJ1-1|-
TGCAGTGTAGGTAAGACAGGCGATGAAGCTTTCTTT
CSVGKTGDEAFF
>TRBV5-1|-|TRBJ2-1|few
TGCGCCAGCAGCTTGGATCCGGGAGTGGGGTACAATGAGCAGTTCTTC
CASSLDPGVGYNEQFF
>TRBV2|-|TRBJ2-1|-
TGTGCCAGAACACAGTACAATGAGCAGTTCTTC
CARTQYNEQFF
>TRBV5-8|-|TRBJ2-7|-
TGTGCCAGCACTCATGAGGGGCTGGGCTACGAGCAGTACTTC
CASTHEGLGYEQYF
>TRBV30|-|TRBJ1-5|few
TGTGCCTGGAGTGAAGATAGCAATCAGCCCCAGCATTTT
CAWSEDSNQPQHF
>TRBV5-1|-|TRBJ2-7|many
TGCGCCAGTGACCGGGACGGAACCTCCTACGAGCAGTACTTC
CASDRDGTSYEQYF
>TRBV7-2|-|TRBJ1-6|many
TGTGCCAGCAGCTCCTACACTTCACCCCTCCACTTT
CASSSYTSPLHF
>TRBV10-3|TRBD2|TRBJ2-7|-
TGTGCCATCAGTGACTCATGGACTAGCGGGAGGGCCGCCTACGAGCAGTACTTC
CAISDSWTSGRAAYEQYF
>TRBV24-1|-|TRBJ1-5|once
TGTGCCACCAGTGATTGGAGGGGGGGGGCCGATCAGCCCCAGCATTTT
CATSDWRGGADQPQHF
>TRBV7-8|-|TRBJ2-3|many
TGTGCCAGCAGCTTAGATGGGGGAGCCACAGATACGCAGTATTTT
CASSLDGGATDTQYF
>TRBV7-3|TRBD2|TRBJ2-7|few
TGTGCCAGCAGCTGGAAGGGACTAGGCAAGTCGAGCTCCTACGAGCAGTACTTC
CASSWKGLGKSSSYEQYF
>TRBV19|-|TRBJ1-6|-
TGTGCCTGGAGTGTGCTTCGGGAGGGTAGATCACCCCTCCACTTT
CAWSVLREGRSPLHF
>TRBV2|-|TRBJ1-1|many
TGTGCCAGCAGAGTTGAAGGAGCGAACACTGAAGCTTTCTTT
CASRVEGANTEAFF
>TRBV19|-|TRBJ1-6|many
TGTGCCAGTAGTATAGACGGGTCTGATAATTCACCCCTCCACTTT
CASSIDGSDNSPLHF
>TRBV20-1|TRBD1|TRBJ1-1|-
TGCAGTGCTGGTAGACCCTACTCCGGGACAGGGAACACTGAAGCTTTCTTT
CSAGRPYSGTGNTEAFF
>TRBV7-2|-|TRBJ1-2|few
TGTGCCAGCAGCTTAGGGAGGGGTTTCGGCTATGGCTACACCTTC
CASSLGRGFGYGYTF
>TRBV30|-|TRBJ1-3|-
TGTGCCTTAACAGGGTTCGTTGGAAACACCATATATTTT
CALTGFVGNTIYF
>TRBV5-5|-|TRBJ1-5|-
TGTGCCAGCAGCACCGGGACAAGAAATCAGCCCCAGCATTTT
CASSTGTRNQPQHF
>TRBV5-4|TRBD1|TRBJ1-2|-
TGTGCCAGCAGCCTTCTGACAGGGGGCCAGAAAGGCTACACCTTC
CASSLLTGGQKGYTF